The sample holds a few counts of the clone carrying this TCR beta chain. A Clinical Activity Score of at least 3, a NOSPECS grade of at least 4 and a duration under 3 months were recorded in the ophthalmopathy patients. A patient was excluded if there was uncontrolled infection, other autoimmune disease, pregnancy or lactation. Together with thyroid ultrasound, orbital computed tomography, serum thyroxine and TRAb, clinical symptoms were used for diagnoses. Germline CDR1 and CDR2: LGHDT and YNNKEL (reference sequence). The CDR3 has 15 amino acids. J lost 3 bases, V lost 3 bases, and 7 bases had no gene match. TCR beta CDR3 regions were amplified from RNA transcripts. TCR CDR3 regions were first amplified by RT-PCR with HTBI primers. One entry per CDR3 protein, called by TCRdb with MiXCR from the multiplex PCR reads. The sample holds approximately 520,000 distinct CDR3 sequences, 24% seen once. The sample originates from a study of T cells in Graves' hyperthyroidism and ophthalmopathy.

The sample consisted of blood. The rearrangement uses TRBV3-1 and TRBJ1-2, with 7 bases that match TRBD1. This clonotype was obtained from a woman aged 25-40 years with Graves' ophthalmopathy. CDR3 protein: CASSQNRGYHYGYTF. CDR3 coding DNA: TGTGCCAGCAGCCAGAACAGGGGATATCACTATGGCTACACCTTC. Drawing the rest from reference TRBV3-1 and TRBJ1-2, the complete variable domain is DTAVSQTPKYLVTQMGNDKSIKCEQNLGHDTMYWYKQDSKKFLKIMFSYNNKELIINETVPNRFSPKSPDKAHLNLHINSLELGDSAVYFCASSQNRGYHYGYTFGSGTRLTVV.